This section outlines one TCR beta chain sequence together with its context. Its antigen is not known. At one end the junction does not follow the germline gene, possibly because of a read error. The data originate from a study of T cells after yellow fever vaccination. Background on the study: Fractions of low cell number were prepared using SMART-Seq v4 Ultra Low Input. Study conclusions and caveats: Subsequent to the booster, the majority of primary-vaccination clones reappeared (96% CD4, approximately 90% CD8).

Germline V gene lookup returns CDR1 MDHEN and CDR2 SYDVKM. The CDR3 totals 12 residues. Each CDR3 protein is one row after TCRdb ran MiXCR on the 5' RACE reads. The table includes over 300,000 distinct CDR3 sequences, over 4% detected once. Source: PBMCs, taken 5 days after the yellow fever booster vaccination. The genes are TRBV28 and TRBJ1-1; the match to TRBD1 covers 9 bases. This TCR came from a man younger than 35 who received the YFV17D yellow fever vaccine. DNA of the CDR3: TGTGCCAGCAGTTCCACAGGGGGCCAGGGTCCATTT. Amino acid sequence: CASSSTGGQGPF.